These 10 T cell receptor beta chains originate from one sample sequenced in a study of human T cells and chemical hapten exposure. Time point here: patch test 1, 2 weeks after DPC sensitization. The treatment was: therapeutic diphenylcyclopropenone sensitization with weekly scalp DPC. One entry per CDR3 protein results from TCRdb running MiXCR on the RACE reads. Of 370,000 or so distinct CDR3 sequences listed, 4% to 5.5% are singletons. The sample consisted of whole blood, taken in connection with sensitization to the hapten diphenylcyclopropenone (DPC). Source of these receptors: a woman aged 50 to 60 with alopecia areata. Some clones in this sample may be carry-over from other donors' samples.

This clonotype was seen ten or more times. The chain joins TRBV29-1 to TRBJ2-1; D may be TRBD1 or TRBD2 (6 bases each). The CDR3 runs to 12 residues. Germline-derived CDR1 and CDR2 are SQVTM and ANQGSEA. V shed 1 base and J shed 15 bases, with 16 bases lying between them. As DNA, the CDR3 is TGCAGCGTTGAAGCGGGGGCCCTCCAAAGGTTCTTC. This sequence encodes CSVEAGALQRFF.

This clonotype was seen at least ten times. This chain uses TRBV10-2 with TRBJ1-3; 8 bases line up with TRBD1. The CDR3 runs to 15 residues. Germline V gene data show CDR1 as WSHSY and CDR2 as SAAADI. Trimming cost V 4 bases and J 2 bases; bases outside gene matches: 4. The CDR3 DNA reads TGCGCCAGCAGTGCGGGACAGGAGGCTGGAAACACCATATATTTT. Translated: CASSAGQEAGNTIYF.

This clonotype appeared many times. This chain uses TRBV7-8 with TRBJ1-5; TRBD1 might be the D (5 bases). Germline loops: CDR1 SGHVS, CDR2 FQNEAQ. Trimming removed 1 base from V and 0 bases from J, with 7 bases in between. The CDR3 length is 15 residues. CDR3 region: CASSLGGVSNQPQHF. CDR3 coding DNA: TGTGCCAGCAGCTTAGGAGGGGTTAGCAATCAGCCCCAGCATTTT.

This clonotype was observed many times. The chain carries TRBV30 and TRBJ2-7; TRBD1 matches at 7 bases. V shed 5 bases, J shed 0 bases, and the junction held 4 bases outside the gene matches. CDR1 is GTSNPN, CDR2 SVGIG, per germline (reference sequence). The CDR3 sequence is 13 residues long. CDR3 coding DNA: TGTGCCTGGCGACAGGGCAGCTCCTACGAGCAGTACTTC. Translation gives CAWRQGSSYEQYF.

This clonotype was counted ten times or more. The chain joins TRBV4-3 to TRBJ2-3; 9 bases are shared with TRBD2. Per the germline V gene, CDR1 is LGHNA and CDR2 is YSLEER. CDR3 length equals 16 residues. The V gene end was trimmed by 3 bases and the J gene end by 0 bases; junction bases not matched to a gene: 4. The CDR3 loop is CASSHWTSDSTDTQYF. In DNA, the CDR3 is TGCGCCAGCAGCCACTGGACTAGCGATAGCACAGATACGCAGTATTTT.

This clonotype was observed many times. This chain uses TRBV27 with TRBJ2-4; D is ambiguous. The germline V gene has CDR1 MNHEY and CDR2 SMNVEV (reference sequence). The CDR3 runs 17 residues. V lost 0 bases and J 0 bases, leaving 12 bases between the germline ends. The DNA of the CDR3 is TGTGCCAGCAGTTTATCGGCAACAGCTTTAGCCAAAAACATTCAGTACTTC. Translated, it gives CASSLSATALAKNIQYF.

This clonotype was recorded a few times. The CDR3 DNA sequence: TGTGCCAGCAGTGACACTTCTAGTGAGACCCAGTACTTC. Translated, it gives CASSDTSSETQYF. This sequence joins TRBV2 and TRBJ2-5, with D hard to call. Germline values: CDR1 SNHLY, CDR2 FYNNEI. The CDR3 is 13 amino acids. V lost 3 bases and J 5 bases, leaving 10 bases between the germline ends.

The rearrangement uses TRBV28 and TRBJ2-7, with D perhaps TRBD1 or TRBD2 (6 bases each). In germline, CDR1 is MDHEN, CDR2 SYDVKM. The CDR3 has 13 residues. V shed 8 bases and J shed 5 bases, with 16 bases lying between them. The CDR3 nucleotides read TGTGCCAGCCTACTAGGGGGGAAGGACGAGCAGTACTTC. Its translation: CASLLGGKDEQYF.

The sample holds many counts of this clonotype. The chain employs TRBV5-1 and TRBJ1-1; TRBD1 matches at 9 bases. The CDR3 covers 22 residues. Germline values: CDR1 SGHRS, CDR2 YFSETQ. With V trimmed by 4 bases and J by 0 bases, 25 bases remained unmatched. The CDR3 region has the DNA TGCGCCAGCAGCACCGTGCGTCCAATAAGACAGGGGGTTTTGCCCATGAACACTGAAGCTTTCTTT. Translated, it gives CASSTVRPIRQGVLPMNTEAFF.

This clonotype was seen repeatedly, ten times or more. The chain carries TRBV15 and TRBJ2-3, with 8 bases fitting TRBD1. From germline, CDR1 is LNHNV and CDR2 YYDKDF (reference sequence). This CDR3 is 14 amino acids long. With 3 bases clipped from V and 1 base from J, the junction kept 0 bases outside the gene matches. The CDR3 region is CATSRDRGTDTQYF. CDR3 bases: TGTGCCACCAGCAGGGACAGGGGCACAGATACGCAGTATTTT.